This T cell receptor beta chain was sequenced in a study of T cell changes during pregnancy in multiple sclerosis. The CDR3 is 14 amino acids. Trimming cost V 2 bases and J 5 bases, with 9 bases left between them. Germline V gene lookup returns CDR1 SGHVS and CDR2 FNYEAQ. Profiled with immunoSEQ multiplex PCR; TCRdb holds only in-frame clones, not every one. Of about 22,000 clones listed, approximately 95% are singletons. The genes are TRBV7-6 and TRBJ2-2; TRBD2 is a possible D gene (5 bases). Sequencing used CD8+ T cells from peripheral blood mononuclear cells, obtained in the third trimester of pregnancy. This sequence was found in a female donor with multiple sclerosis, enrolled in a pregnancy study. The CDR3 loop reads CASSLKRRTGELFF. CDR3 coding DNA: TGTGCCAGCAGCTTAAAGCGGAGGACCGGGGAGCTGTTTTTT.